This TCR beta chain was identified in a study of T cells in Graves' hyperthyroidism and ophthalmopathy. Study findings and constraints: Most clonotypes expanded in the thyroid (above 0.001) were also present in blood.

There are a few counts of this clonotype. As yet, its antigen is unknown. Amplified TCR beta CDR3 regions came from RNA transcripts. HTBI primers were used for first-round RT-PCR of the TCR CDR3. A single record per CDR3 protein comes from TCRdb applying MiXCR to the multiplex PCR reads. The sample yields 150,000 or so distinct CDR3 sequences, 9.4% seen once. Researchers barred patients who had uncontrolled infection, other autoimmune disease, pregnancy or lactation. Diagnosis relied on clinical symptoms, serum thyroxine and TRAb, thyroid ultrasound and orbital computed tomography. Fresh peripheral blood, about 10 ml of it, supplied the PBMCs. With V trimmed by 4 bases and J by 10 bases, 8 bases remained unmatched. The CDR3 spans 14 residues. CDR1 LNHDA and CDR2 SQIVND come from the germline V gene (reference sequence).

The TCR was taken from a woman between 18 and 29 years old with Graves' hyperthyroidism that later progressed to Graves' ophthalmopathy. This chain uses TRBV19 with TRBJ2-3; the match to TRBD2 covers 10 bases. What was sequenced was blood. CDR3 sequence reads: CASSTSSLAGAQYF. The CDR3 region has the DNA TGTGCCAGTAGTACTTCTTCTCTAGCGGGAGCGCAGTATTTT.